The 9 T cell receptor beta chains listed next were all sequenced from one sample in a study of blood T cell repertoires in COVID-19. Here immunoSEQ multiplex PCR was the method, and the copy in TCRdb shows in-frame clones only, minus some. The data show approximately 300,000 clones, 85% seen once. Sequencing used PBMCs or T cells enriched from blood (not recorded which). The receptors were gathered from a woman aged 25-40 years who had been exposed to COVID-19.

This rearrangement joins TRBV7-9 to TRBJ2-7, with D possibly matching TRBD2 (6 bases). Germline V gene sequence: CDR1 SEHNR, CDR2 FQNEAQ (reference sequence). The CDR3 loop spans 17 amino acids. Trimming took off 1 base at V and 1 base at J, with 17 bases between the two ends. CDR3 sequence (DNA): TGTGCCAGCAGCTTAGTCGTAGGTCAGCGGGTATCCTACGAGCAGTACTTC. This encodes CASSLVVGQRVSYEQYF.

V gene TRBV30 combines with J gene TRBJ2-7; the D gene is possibly TRBD1 (6 bases). CDR1 and CDR2 (germline): GTSNPN, SVGIG (reference sequence). V was cut by 2 bases and J by 6 bases, with 11 bases left in between. The CDR3 is 12 residues long. CDR3 coding DNA: TGTGCCTGGAGTCGGACAGCTCTCGAGCAGTACTTC. The encoded protein is CAWSRTALEQYF.

V usage is TRBV30 and J usage is TRBJ1-6; D gene uncertain. The V gene's germline CDR1 is GTSNPN and CDR2 SVGIG (reference sequence). The CDR3 covers 13 residues. V was shortened by 2 bases and J by 7 bases, with 9 bases between the two germline ends. The CDR3 here is CAWSRAGNSPLHF. As DNA, the CDR3 is TGTGCCTGGAGTAGGGCGGGGAATTCACCCCTCCACTTT.

This clone was picked up a small number of times. The chain links TRBV28 to TRBJ1-2; 10 nucleotides align to TRBD1. V lost 5 bases, J lost 6 bases, and 9 bases stayed unmatched. The CDR3 contains 15 residues. CDR1 MDHEN and CDR2 SYDVKM come from the germline V gene. The CDR3 bases are TGTGCCAGCAGTGCCGCGACAGGGGGCAGGCATGGCTACACCTTC. Translated: CASSAATGGRHGYTF.

This rearrangement joins TRBV4-3 to TRBJ2-1, with a possible D match to TRBD1 (6 bases). Germline values: CDR1 LGHNA, CDR2 YSLEER. This CDR3 has 13 amino acids. Trimming shortened V by 1 base and J by 8 bases, and 9 bases separated the two germline ends. CDR3 protein: CASSQAQGYEQFF. The CDR3 DNA reads TGCGCCAGCAGCCAAGCACAGGGCTATGAGCAGTTCTTC.

This clone was seen more than once but under ten times. This chain links TRBV5-1 with TRBJ2-1; D gene ambiguous. From germline, CDR1 is SGHRS and CDR2 YFSETQ. The CDR3 consists of 12 residues. V shed 1 base and J shed 7 bases, with 6 bases lying between them. The CDR3 nucleotides read TGCGCCAGCAGCTTGCCTACGAATGAGCAGTTCTTC. Protein sequence: CASSLPTNEQFF. The entire variable domain, with the rest obtained from reference TRBV5-1 and TRBJ2-1, is as follows: KAGVTQTPRYLIKTRGQQVTLSCSPISGHRSVSWYQQTPGQGLQFLFEYFSETQRNKGNFPGRFSGRQFSNSRSEMNVSTLELGDSALYLCASSLPTNEQFFGPGTRLTVL.

This clone appeared many times. This chain uses TRBV2 with TRBJ1-6; tentative D call: TRBD1 (6 bases). V shed 2 bases and J shed 10 bases, with 12 bases lying between them. The CDR3 sequence is 14 residues long. Germline assignment: CDR1 SNHLY and CDR2 FYNNEI. The CDR3 sequence is CASSEQGLVSPLHF. CDR3 bases: TGTGCCAGCAGTGAACAGGGGCTTGTGTCACCCCTCCACTTT. The variable domain in full, with the rest retrieved from reference TRBV2 and TRBJ1-6, is EPEVTQTPSHQVTQMGQEVILRCVPISNHLYFYWYRQILGQKVEFLVSFYNNEISEKSEIFDDQFSVERPDGSNFTLKIRSTKLEDSAMYFCASSEQGLVSPLHFGNGTRLTVT.

The chain joins TRBV9 to TRBJ1-1; 7 nucleotides align to TRBD1. The germline CDR1 and CDR2 sequences are SGDLS and YYNGEE. The V gene end was trimmed by 6 bases and the J gene end by 0 bases; junction bases not matched to a gene: 8. The CDR3 has 15 amino acids. The CDR3 here is CASTPTGSVNTEAFF. The CDR3 DNA follows: TGTGCCAGCACCCCGACAGGGAGCGTGAACACTGAAGCTTTCTTT. The full variable domain, with the rest looked up from reference TRBV9 and TRBJ1-1, is DSGVTQTPKHLITATGQRVTLRCSPRSGDLSVYWYQQSLDQGLQFLIQYYNGEERAKGNILERFSAQQFPDLHSELNLSSLELGDSALYFCASTPTGSVNTEAFFGQGTRLTVV.

This clone was detected a few times. V and J are TRBV15 and TRBJ2-7, with unresolved D. Germline CDR1 and CDR2: LNHNV and YYDKDF (reference sequence). The CDR3 is 14 amino acids. The V gene lost 1 base and the J gene lost 0 bases, with 7 bases spanning the gap. CDR3 nucleotide sequence: TGTGCCACCAGCAGAGGAGGTAACTCCTACGAGCAGTACTTC. This codes for CATSRGGNSYEQYF.